This TCR beta chain was observed in a study of blood T cell repertoires in COVID-19. Across the whole study: Acute and convalescent COVID-19 specimens originated in the United States, Italy and Spain. Sources were T cells, B-cell-depleted T cells, or PBMCs; the material itself was cDNA or gDNA.

The authors' processing: Researchers report that nucleated cell counts were estimated from reference gene primer amplification. The data were produced by immunoSEQ multiplex PCR, yet TCRdb's version contains in-frame clones alone and is incomplete. V and J calls plus clone size are reproduced from that table; the DNA served to infer D and trimming. The data show 200,000 or so clones, about 88% seen once. The study drew participants aged about 18 to 89 years from some 25 US areas. Losses at the gene ends were 2 bases for V and 7 bases for J; bases not matched to a gene: 10. The length of the CDR3 is 16 residues. The germline gives CDR1 SGHTA, CDR2 FQGTGA.

V gene TRBV7-3 combines with J gene TRBJ1-4; 7 bases align to TRBD1. The sequencing input was PBMCs or T cells enriched from blood (not recorded which). The sequence was obtained from a woman in her 30s who had recovered from COVID-19. The chain's CDR3 is CASSLESDRWGEKLFF. The CDR3 coding sequence is TGTGCCAGCAGCTTAGAATCGGACAGGTGGGGTGAAAAACTGTTTTTT.